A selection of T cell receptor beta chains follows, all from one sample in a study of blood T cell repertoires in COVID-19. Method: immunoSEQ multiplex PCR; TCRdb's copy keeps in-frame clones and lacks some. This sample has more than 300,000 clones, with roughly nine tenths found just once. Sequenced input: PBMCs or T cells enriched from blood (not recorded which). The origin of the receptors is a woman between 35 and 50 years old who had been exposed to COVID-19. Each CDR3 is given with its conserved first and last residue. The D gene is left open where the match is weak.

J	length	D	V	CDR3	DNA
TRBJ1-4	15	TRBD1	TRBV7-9	CASSPSGTGTEKLFF	TGTGCCAGCAGCCCATCCGGGACAGGGACTGAAAAACTGTTTTTT
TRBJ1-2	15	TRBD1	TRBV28	CASSSVGQGSRGYTF	TGTGCCAGCAGTTCCGTGGGACAGGGGTCCAGGGGCTACACCTTC
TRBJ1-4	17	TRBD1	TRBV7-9	CASSSPGQAATNEKLFF	TGTGCCAGCAGCTCCCCGGGACAGGCTGCAACTAATGAAAAACTGTTTTTT
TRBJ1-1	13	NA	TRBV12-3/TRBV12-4	CASSLSRGTEAFF	TGTGCCAGCAGTTTAAGTAGGGGGACTGAAGCTTTCTTT
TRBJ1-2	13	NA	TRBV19	CASSATGRGGYTF	TGTGCCAGTAGTGCGACAGGCCGGGGTGGCTACACCTTC
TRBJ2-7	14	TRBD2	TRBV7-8	CASSRLAGPYEQYF	TGTGCCAGCAGCAGACTAGCGGGTCCCTACGAGCAGTACTTC
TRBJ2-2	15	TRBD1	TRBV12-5	CASGTDRSNTGELFF	TGTGCTAGTGGTACGGACAGGTCGAACACCGGGGAGCTGTTTTTT
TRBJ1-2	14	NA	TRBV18	CASSPTTGIPGYTF	TGTGCCAGCTCACCCACCACAGGGATCCCCGGCTACACCTTC
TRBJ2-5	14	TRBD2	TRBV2	CASSERLAAETQYF	TGTGCCAGCAGTGAACGACTAGCCGCCGAGACCCAGTACTTC
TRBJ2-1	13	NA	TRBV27	CASRWGSNNEQFF	TGTGCCAGCAGGTGGGGCAGTAACAATGAGCAGTTCTTC
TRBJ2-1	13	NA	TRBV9	CASSVGTTNEQFF	TGTGCCAGCAGCGTAGGGACTACCAATGAGCAGTTCTTC
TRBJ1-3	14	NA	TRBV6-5	CASSWRGSGNTIYF	TGTGCCAGCAGTTGGAGGGGATCCGGAAACACCATATATTTT
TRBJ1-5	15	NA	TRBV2	CASSEKGSENQPQHF	TGTGCCAGCAGTGAAAAGGGGTCGGAAAATCAGCCCCAGCATTTT
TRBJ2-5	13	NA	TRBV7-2	CATSRGTVETQYF	TGTGCCACCTCTAGGGGGACCGTAGAGACCCAGTACTTC
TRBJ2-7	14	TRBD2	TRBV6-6	CASRAGLVVYEQYF	TGTGCCAGCCGAGCTGGACTAGTCGTCTACGAGCAGTACTTC
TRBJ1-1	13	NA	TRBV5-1	CASARIGGTEAFF	TGCGCCAGCGCGAGGATAGGGGGCACTGAAGCTTTCTTT
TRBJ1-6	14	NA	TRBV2	CASSEQGRPGTLHF	TGTGCCAGCAGTGAACAGGGAAGACCAGGTACCCTCCACTTT
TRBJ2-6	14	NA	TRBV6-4	CASKSWSGANVLTF	TGTGCCAGCAAGAGTTGGTCTGGGGCCAACGTCCTGACTTTC
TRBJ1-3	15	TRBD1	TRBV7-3	CASSPTGASGNTIYF	TGTGCCAGCAGCCCTACAGGGGCCTCTGGAAACACCATATATTTT
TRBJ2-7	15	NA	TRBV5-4	CASTPVGRPTYEQYF	TGTGCCAGCACCCCCGTGGGCCGACCTACCTACGAGCAGTACTTC
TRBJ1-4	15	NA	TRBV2	CASSDMAAANEKLFF	TGTGCCAGCAGTGACATGGCCGCCGCTAATGAAAAACTGTTTTTT
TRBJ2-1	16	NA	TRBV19	CASSPPLGSSYNEQFF	TGTGCCAGTAGTCCCCCTCTGGGGAGCTCCTACAATGAGCAGTTCTTC